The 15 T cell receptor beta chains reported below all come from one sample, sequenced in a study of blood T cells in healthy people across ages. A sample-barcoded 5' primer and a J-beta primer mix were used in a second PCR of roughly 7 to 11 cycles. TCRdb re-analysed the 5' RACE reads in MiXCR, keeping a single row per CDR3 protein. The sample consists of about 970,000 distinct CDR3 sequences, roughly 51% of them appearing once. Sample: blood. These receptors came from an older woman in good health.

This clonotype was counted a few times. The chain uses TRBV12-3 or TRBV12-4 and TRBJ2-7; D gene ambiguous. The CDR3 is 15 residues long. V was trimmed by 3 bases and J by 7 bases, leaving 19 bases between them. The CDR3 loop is CASSFRAGSGEEQYF. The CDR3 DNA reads TGTGCCAGCAGTTTTAGGGCTGGATCTGGAGAAGAGCAGTACTTC.

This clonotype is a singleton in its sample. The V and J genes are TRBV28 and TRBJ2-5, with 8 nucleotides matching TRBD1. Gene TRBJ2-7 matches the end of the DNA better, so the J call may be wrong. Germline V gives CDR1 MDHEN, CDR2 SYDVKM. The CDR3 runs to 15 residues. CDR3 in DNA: TGTGCCAGCAGTTTATCCAGGGGGCATCTGTTCGAGCAGTACTTC. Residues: CASSLSRGHLFEQYF.

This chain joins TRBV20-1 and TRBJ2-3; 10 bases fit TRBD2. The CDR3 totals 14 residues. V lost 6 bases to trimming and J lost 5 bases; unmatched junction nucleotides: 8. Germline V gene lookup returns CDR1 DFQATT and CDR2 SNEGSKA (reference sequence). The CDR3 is CSAPSGSSEDTQYF. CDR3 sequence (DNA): TGCAGTGCACCTAGCGGGAGTTCAGAAGATACGCAGTATTTT.

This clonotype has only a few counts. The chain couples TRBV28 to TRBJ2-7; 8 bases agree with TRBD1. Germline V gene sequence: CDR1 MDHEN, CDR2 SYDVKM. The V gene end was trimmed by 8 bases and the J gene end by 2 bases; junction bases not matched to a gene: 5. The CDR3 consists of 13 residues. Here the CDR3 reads CASLGDRTYEQYF. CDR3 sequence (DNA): TGTGCCAGCCTTGGGGACAGGACCTACGAGCAGTACTTC.

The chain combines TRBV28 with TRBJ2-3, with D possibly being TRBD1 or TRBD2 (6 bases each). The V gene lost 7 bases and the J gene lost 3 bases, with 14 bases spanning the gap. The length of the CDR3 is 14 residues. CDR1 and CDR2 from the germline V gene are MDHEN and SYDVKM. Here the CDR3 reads CASILEGGTDTQYF. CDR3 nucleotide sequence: TGTGCCAGCATCCTAGAGGGGGGTACAGATACGCAGTATTTT.

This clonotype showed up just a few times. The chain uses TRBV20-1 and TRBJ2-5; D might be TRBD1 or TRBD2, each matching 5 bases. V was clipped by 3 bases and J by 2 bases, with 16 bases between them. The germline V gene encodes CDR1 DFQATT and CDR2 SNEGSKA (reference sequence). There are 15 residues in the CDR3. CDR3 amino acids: CSASPVRDQQETQYF. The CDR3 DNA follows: TGCAGTGCTAGCCCTGTAAGGGACCAGCAAGAGACCCAGTACTTC.

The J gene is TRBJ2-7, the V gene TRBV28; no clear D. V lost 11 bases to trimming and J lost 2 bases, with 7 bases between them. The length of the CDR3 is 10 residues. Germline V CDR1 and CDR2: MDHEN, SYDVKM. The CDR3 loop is CAVGTYEQYF. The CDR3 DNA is TGTGCCGTGGGGACCTACGAGCAGTACTTC.

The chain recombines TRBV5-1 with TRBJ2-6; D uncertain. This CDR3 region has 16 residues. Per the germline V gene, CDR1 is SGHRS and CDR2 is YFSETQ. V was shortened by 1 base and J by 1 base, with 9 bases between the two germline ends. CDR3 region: CASSLNPRSGANVLTF. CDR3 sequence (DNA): TGCGCCAGCAGCTTGAATCCCCGTTCTGGGGCCAACGTCCTGACTTTC.

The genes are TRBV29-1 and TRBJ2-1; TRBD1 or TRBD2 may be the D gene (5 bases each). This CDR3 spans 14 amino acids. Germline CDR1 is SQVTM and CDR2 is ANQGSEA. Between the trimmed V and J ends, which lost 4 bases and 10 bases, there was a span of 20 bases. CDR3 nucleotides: TGCAGCGTTGTTTGGGGGACCTACATAGCCGAGCAGTTCTTC. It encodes CSVVWGTYIAEQFF.

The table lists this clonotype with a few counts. The CDR3 loop is CASSEARQGTNYEQYF. The CDR3 DNA reads as TGTGCCAGCAGTGAAGCCAGACAAGGGACAAACTACGAGCAGTACTTC. The chain combines TRBV25-1 with TRBJ2-4; tentatively, D is TRBD1 (6 bases). The J call may be mistaken, given a closer DNA end match to TRBJ2-7. This CDR3 spans 16 amino acids. CDR1 and CDR2 (germline): MGHDK, SYGVNS.

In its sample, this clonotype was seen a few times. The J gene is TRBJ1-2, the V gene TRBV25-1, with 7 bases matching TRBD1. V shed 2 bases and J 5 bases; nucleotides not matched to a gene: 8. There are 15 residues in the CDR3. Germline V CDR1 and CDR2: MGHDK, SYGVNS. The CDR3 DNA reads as TGTGCCAGCAGTGAAGGGACAGTCCGGGGGTATGGCTACACCTTC. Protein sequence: CASSEGTVRGYGYTF.

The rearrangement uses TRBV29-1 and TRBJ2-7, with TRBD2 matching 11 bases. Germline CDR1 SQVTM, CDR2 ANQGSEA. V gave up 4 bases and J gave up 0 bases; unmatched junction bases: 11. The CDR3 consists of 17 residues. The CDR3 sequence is CSVVGGIGTSGSYEQYF. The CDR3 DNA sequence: TGCAGCGTTGTGGGGGGGATCGGGACTAGCGGCTCCTACGAGCAGTACTTC.

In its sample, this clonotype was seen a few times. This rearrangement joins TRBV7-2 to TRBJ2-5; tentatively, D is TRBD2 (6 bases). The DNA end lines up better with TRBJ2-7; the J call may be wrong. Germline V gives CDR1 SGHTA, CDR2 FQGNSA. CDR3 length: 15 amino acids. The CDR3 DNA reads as TGTGCCAGCAGCTTATCTCTTGGGGGGACCTACGAGCAGTACTTC. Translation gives CASSLSLGGTYEQYF.

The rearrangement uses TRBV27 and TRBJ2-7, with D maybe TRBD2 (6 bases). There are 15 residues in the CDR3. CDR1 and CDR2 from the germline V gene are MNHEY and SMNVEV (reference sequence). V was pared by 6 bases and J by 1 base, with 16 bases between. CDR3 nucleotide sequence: TGTGCCAGCAGCCCCACCCTTAGCGGATCCTACGAGCAGTACTTC. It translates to CASSPTLSGSYEQYF.

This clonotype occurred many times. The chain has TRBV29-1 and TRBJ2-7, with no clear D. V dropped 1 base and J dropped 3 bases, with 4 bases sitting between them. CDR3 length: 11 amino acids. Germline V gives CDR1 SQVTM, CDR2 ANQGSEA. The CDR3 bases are TGCAGCGTTGAAGGCGGCTACGAGCAGTACTTC. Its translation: CSVEGGYEQYF.